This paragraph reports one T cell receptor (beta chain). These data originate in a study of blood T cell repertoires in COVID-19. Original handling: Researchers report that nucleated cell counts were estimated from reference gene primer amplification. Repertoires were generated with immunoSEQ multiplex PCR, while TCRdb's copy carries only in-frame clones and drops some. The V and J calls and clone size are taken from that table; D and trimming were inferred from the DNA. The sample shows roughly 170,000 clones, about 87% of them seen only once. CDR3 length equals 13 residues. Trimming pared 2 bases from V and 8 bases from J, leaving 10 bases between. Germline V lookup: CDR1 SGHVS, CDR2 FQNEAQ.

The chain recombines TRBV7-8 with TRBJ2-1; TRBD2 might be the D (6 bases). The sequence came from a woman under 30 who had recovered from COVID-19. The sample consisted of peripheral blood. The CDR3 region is CASSLRGCYEQFF. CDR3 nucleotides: TGTGCCAGCAGCTTACGGGGGTGCTATGAGCAGTTCTTC.